The 19 T cell receptor beta chains presented below share a single source sample, sequenced in a study of shared clonotypes between healthy human individuals. The protocol was immunoSEQ multiplex PCR, while the TCRdb copy is restricted to in-frame clones and leaves out a portion. Seen here are about 580,000 clones, about 98% observed once, and the top ten hold 0.3%. Selected positively for CCR7 and CD45RO-negative, naive CD8 cells excluded terminally differentiated effector memory CD45RA+ cells. Source material: naive CD8+ T cells sorted from blood. The source is a man aged 25 to 40 in good health.

The V gene is TRBV2, the J gene TRBJ1-4, with 8 bases identical to TRBD1. V dropped 4 bases and J dropped 8; count of bases not matched to a gene: 6. Germline CDR1 and CDR2: SNHLY and FYNNEI. This CDR3 has 14 residues. CDR3: CASSVQGDREKLFF. The CDR3, as DNA: TGTGCCAGCAGTGTACAGGGGGATCGGGAAAAACTGTTTTTT.

The V gene is TRBV28, the J gene TRBJ2-3, with D possibly TRBD2 on 5 matching bases. Looked up from germline, CDR1 is MDHEN and CDR2 is SYDVKM. Trimming removed 4 bases at V and 4 bases at J, with 15 bases between. The CDR3 spans 15 residues. CDR3 residues: CASSSGRMRADTQYF. The CDR3 coding sequence is TGTGCCAGCAGTTCCGGAAGGATGCGGGCAGATACGCAGTATTTT.

The V and J genes are TRBV5-1 and TRBJ2-7; 10 nucleotides align to TRBD2. The CDR3 consists of 15 residues. The V segment lost 3 bases and the J segment 7 bases; nucleotides outside the gene matches: 10. The germline V gene has CDR1 SGHRS and CDR2 YFSETQ. DNA of the CDR3: TGCGCCAGCAGCTCTGGACTAGCGGACCCACGGGAGCAGTACTTC. Translated, it gives CASSSGLADPREQYF.

V is TRBV2 and J is TRBJ1-3; weak D call: TRBD1 (5 bases). This CDR3 contains 12 residues. V was trimmed by 8 bases and J by 2 bases, leaving 7 bases between them. Germline assignment: CDR1 SNHLY and CDR2 FYNNEI. As DNA, the CDR3 is TGTGCCAGCTGGGGGGCTGGAAACACCATATATTTT. This translates into CASWGAGNTIYF.

CDR3 in DNA: TGCGCCAGCAGGGGACTAGCGGTTGAGCAGTTCTTC. It encodes CASRGLAVEQFF. The J gene is TRBJ2-1, the V gene TRBV4-1; TRBD2 matches at 11 bases. The CDR3 covers 12 residues. Looked up from germline, CDR1 is MGHRA and CDR2 is YSYEKL. V lost 6 bases to trimming and J lost 9 bases; unmatched junction nucleotides: 1.

This clone has just one count. V gene TRBV27 combines with J gene TRBJ2-7; tentative D call: TRBD1 (6 bases). The CDR3 runs 14 residues. Trimming removed 1 base at V and 0 bases at J, with 7 bases between. Germline CDR1 is MNHEY and CDR2 is SMNVEV (reference sequence). The CDR3 loop reads CASSLYRDSYEQYF. CDR3 nucleotides: TGTGCCAGCAGTTTATACAGGGACTCCTACGAGCAGTACTTC.

The chain combines TRBV29-1 with TRBJ2-1, with D possibly being TRBD1 (5 bases). The CDR3 length is 18 residues. CDR1 is SQVTM, CDR2 ANQGSEA, per germline. The V and J ends lost 4 bases and 0 bases respectively, with 22 bases between them. CDR3 sequence reads: CSVGSSVGHPSSYNEQFF. The DNA for the CDR3 is TGCAGCGTTGGTTCATCCGTAGGACACCCGAGCTCCTACAATGAGCAGTTCTTC.

Comment on this clone: A much bigger clone sits one base away, suggesting this may be a read error. V is TRBV7-8 and J is TRBJ1-5; D is unresolved. The CDR3 contains 12 residues. V was trimmed by 3 bases and J by 6 bases, leaving 6 bases between them. Germline V gene data show CDR1 as SGHVS and CDR2 as FQNEAQ. The CDR3 nucleotides are TGTGCCAGCAGCTTTGTGGGTCAGCCCCAGCATTTT. Protein sequence: CASSFVGQPQHF.

This clone showed up just once. The CDR3 loop is CASAGGSYEQYF. CDR3 DNA sequence: TGTGCCAGCGCAGGGGGGTCCTACGAGCAGTACTTC. This chain uses TRBV27 with TRBJ2-7; possible D gene TRBD1, 7 bases. The germline V gene has CDR1 MNHEY and CDR2 SMNVEV (reference sequence). V lost 8 bases to trimming and J lost 1 base, with 9 bases between them. There are 12 residues in the CDR3.

J is TRBJ2-2 and V is TRBV7-2; D is uncertain. V lost 1 base, J lost 6 bases, and 6 bases lay in between. This CDR3 spans 13 amino acids. Per germline, CDR1 SGHTA and CDR2 FQGNSA. The CDR3 DNA reads TGTGCCAGCAGCTTAGTTACCCCCGGGGAGCTGTTTTTT. It translates to CASSLVTPGELFF.

The J gene is TRBJ2-1, the V gene TRBV7-9, with 10 bases lining up with TRBD2. Germline assignment: CDR1 SEHNR and CDR2 FQNEAQ (reference sequence). V shed 5 bases and J 8 bases; nucleotides not matched to a gene: 12. The CDR3 covers 16 residues. Here the CDR3 DNA reads TGTGCCAGCAGCCCCCGGACTAGCGGTCTTGGGGATGAGCAGTTCTTC. As protein: CASSPRTSGLGDEQFF.

The V call is TRBV6-1, the J call TRBJ2-7; TRBD1 might be the D (7 bases). CDR1 and CDR2 from the germline V gene are MNHNS and SASEGT. This CDR3 is built from 15 residues. Trimming removed 2 bases from V and 0 bases from J, with 11 bases in between. The CDR3 spells CASSERGTDSYEQYF. The CDR3 bases are TGTGCCAGCAGTGAACGCGGGACAGACTCCTACGAGCAGTACTTC.

The CDR3 sequence is CASSLAIGTSVDEQYF. The CDR3 nucleotides are TGTGCCAGCAGCTTAGCAATTGGGACTAGCGTCGACGAGCAGTACTTC. This chain links TRBV7-6 with TRBJ2-7, with 10 bases identical to TRBD2. Germline V gene data show CDR1 as SGHVS and CDR2 as FNYEAQ. The CDR3 covers 16 residues. Trimming removed 0 bases from V and 5 bases from J; junction bases left unmatched: 7.

The rearrangement uses TRBV11-2 and TRBJ2-1, with 8 nucleotides matching TRBD1. Germline V lookup: CDR1 SGHAT, CDR2 FQNNGV. This CDR3 is 14 amino acids long. The V and J ends lost 6 bases and 6 bases, in that order; junction bases with no gene match: 7. CDR3 DNA: TGTGCCAGCAGTCGACCTACAGGGGGCAATGAGCAGTTCTTC. Amino acid sequence: CASSRPTGGNEQFF.

The chain couples TRBV4-1 to TRBJ2-7; TRBD1 aligns across 7 bases. Per the germline V gene, CDR1 is MGHRA and CDR2 is YSYEKL. Trimming removed 5 bases from V and 5 bases from J; junction bases left unmatched: 9. The CDR3 length is 14 residues. The CDR3 nucleotides read TGCGCCAGCAGCGCGCCGGGACAGAAGGACGAGCAGTACTTC. Amino acids: CASSAPGQKDEQYF.

The chain links TRBV27 to TRBJ2-7; 8 nucleotides align to TRBD2. Per germline, CDR1 MNHEY and CDR2 SMNVEV (reference sequence). The V and J ends lost 5 bases and 5 bases, in that order; junction bases with no gene match: 14. The CDR3 contains 16 residues. CDR3 protein: CASSPQLLSGNNEQYF. The CDR3 DNA follows: TGTGCCAGCAGTCCTCAACTCCTTAGCGGGAACAACGAGCAGTACTTC.

The genes are TRBV5-4 and TRBJ1-2; 8 bases line up with TRBD1. CDR3 size: 16 residues. Trimming cost V 0 bases and J 3 bases; bases outside gene matches: 7. Germline CDR1 is SGHNT and CDR2 is YYREEE (reference sequence). CDR3 protein: CASSLGPGQEHYGYTF. The CDR3 nucleotides read TGTGCCAGCAGCTTGGGACCGGGACAGGAACACTATGGCTACACCTTC. Full variable domain (outside the CDR3, taken from reference TRBV5-4 and TRBJ1-2): ETGVTQSPTHLIKTRGQQVTLRCSSQSGHNTVSWYQQALGQGPQFIFQYYREEENGRGNFPPRFSGLQFPNYSSELNVNALELDDSALYLCASSLGPGQEHYGYTFGSGTRLTVV.

The chain combines TRBV7-6 with TRBJ2-2, with D hard to call. The CDR3 runs 14 residues. Germline values: CDR1 SGHVS, CDR2 FNYEAQ. Between the trimmed V and J ends, which lost 2 bases and 7 bases, there was a span of 11 bases. The CDR3 loop reads CASSLSHPGGELFF. The CDR3 coding sequence is TGTGCCAGCAGCTTAAGCCACCCGGGCGGGGAGCTGTTTTTT.

The chain employs TRBV2 and TRBJ2-5, with 9 bases that match TRBD1. With V trimmed by 7 bases and J by 1 base, 10 bases remained unmatched. The germline V gene encodes CDR1 SNHLY and CDR2 FYNNEI. There are 16 residues in the CDR3. The CDR3 coding sequence is TGTGCCAGCATTACAGGGGGCGGGAGCCCCCAAGAGACCCAGTACTTC. It specifies CASITGGGSPQETQYF.